The subject of this entry is one TCR beta chain. Its target is unknown. Sample-barcoded 5' priming and a J-beta primer mix drove a second PCR of roughly 6 to 12 cycles. One entry per CDR3 protein results from TCRdb running MiXCR on the 5' RACE reads. The profile shows 2 million or so distinct CDR3 sequences, just under 50% of them singletons. The data were obtained in a study of blood T cells in healthy people across ages. The study's findings and limits: Estimated diversity across one million T cells was deemed an underestimate.

For every donor, a draw yielded roughly 10 milliliters of peripheral blood. V lost 0 bases to trimming and J lost 0 bases; unmatched junction nucleotides: 5. This CDR3 has 18 amino acids. Source material: blood. This chain connects TRBV12-3 or TRBV12-4 to TRBJ2-3, with 11 bases fitting TRBD2. The receptor was derived from a woman aged 40 to 49 in good health. The CDR3 sequence: CASSLAGLAGGSTDTQYF. Written as DNA, the CDR3 is TGTGCCAGCAGTTTAGCGGGTCTAGCGGGGGGTAGCACAGATACGCAGTATTTT.